Listed here are 23 T cell receptor beta chains from one sample, sequenced in a study of OX40 agonist ivuxolimab in advanced cancers. Produced via immunoSEQ multiplex PCR; TCRdb's table is partial and in-frame only. The data hold 90,000 to 100,000 clones, with about nine tenths observed a single time. Sequences were derived from CD4+ or CD8+ T cells sorted from blood, sampled in a trial of the OX40 agonist ivuxolimab. The origin of the receptors is an adult with an advanced solid tumor such as melanoma, head and neck, liver or kidney cancer.

This chain connects TRBV27 to TRBJ2-2, with 9 bases that match TRBD1. With 6 bases clipped from V and 3 bases from J, the junction kept 5 bases outside the gene matches. The CDR3 sequence is 15 residues long. Germline loops: CDR1 MNHEY, CDR2 SMNVEV (reference sequence). In DNA form, the CDR3 reads TGTGCCAGCAGGGAAGGACAGGGGTACACCGGGGAGCTGTTTTTT. Translation gives CASREGQGYTGELFF.

The chain recombines TRBV19 with TRBJ1-5, with a tentative D call TRBD1 (6 bases). The germline V and J ends were trimmed by 6 bases and 5 bases, with 17 bases remaining between them. This CDR3 has 15 amino acids. Germline CDR1 is LNHDA and CDR2 is SQIVND (reference sequence). CDR3 amino acids: CASRADRRRDQPQHF. DNA for the CDR3: TGTGCCAGTAGGGCTGACAGGAGGAGGGATCAGCCCCAGCATTTT.

The V gene is TRBV9, the J gene TRBJ2-3, with TRBD2 as a possible D gene (7 bases). This CDR3 is built from 15 residues. Trimming stripped 6 bases from V and 2 bases from J, with 16 bases between. CDR1 is SGDLS, CDR2 YYNGEE, per germline. The CDR3 region is CASTQGLADTDTQYF. The CDR3 DNA sequence: TGTGCCAGCACCCAGGGGCTAGCGGACACAGATACGCAGTATTTT.

This clone has just a few counts. CDR3 in DNA: TGCAGCGTTGACGGGCAGGGTACGATGAACACTGAAGCTTTCTTT. This gives the protein CSVDGQGTMNTEAFF. The genes are TRBV29-1 and TRBJ1-1; possibly TRBD1 for D (5 bases). The germline gives CDR1 SQVTM, CDR2 ANQGSEA. Trimming stripped 3 bases from V and 0 bases from J, with 14 bases between. The CDR3 covers 15 residues.

The rearrangement uses TRBV27 and TRBJ1-3; D unclear. The CDR3 contains 16 residues. The V and J ends lost 0 bases and 0 bases respectively, with 9 bases between them. Per the germline V gene, CDR1 is MNHEY and CDR2 is SMNVEV (reference sequence). The CDR3 sequence is CASSLSPGSSGNTIYF. As DNA, the CDR3 is TGTGCCAGCAGTTTATCGCCGGGGAGCTCTGGAAACACCATATATTTT.

This chain uses TRBV7-2 with TRBJ1-1; a weak D match, TRBD1 (5 bases). The CDR3 loop spans 15 amino acids. Germline values: CDR1 SGHTA, CDR2 FQGNSA. Trimming took 2 bases from V and 0 from J, leaving 10 bases between them. The DNA for the CDR3 is TGTGCCAGCAGCTTATCTGGGGCAGTGAACACTGAAGCTTTCTTT. The encoded protein is CASSLSGAVNTEAFF.

V usage is TRBV19 and J usage is TRBJ1-1, with D tentatively TRBD1 (5 bases). The CDR3 spans 12 residues. Germline V gene data show CDR1 as LNHDA and CDR2 as SQIVND (reference sequence). Trimming removed 8 bases from V and 1 base from J, with 8 bases in between. The CDR3 region has the DNA TGTGCCAGTGAAAGGGGGAACACTGAAGCTTTCTTT. This codes for CASERGNTEAFF.

The rearrangement links TRBV28 to TRBJ1-2; no clear D gene. CDR3 size: 14 residues. CDR1 is MDHEN and CDR2 is SYDVKM in the germline V gene. Trimming removed 5 bases from V and 7 bases from J, with 17 bases in between. The DNA for the CDR3 is TGTGCCAGCAGTGCGGGAGGAGGAGTTGGTGGCTACACCTTC. As protein: CASSAGGGVGGYTF.

J is TRBJ2-2 and V is TRBV6-5; D unresolved. CDR1 MNHEY and CDR2 SVGAGI come from the germline V gene. The CDR3 totals 14 residues. Trimming cost V 6 bases and J 1 base, with 9 bases left between them. CDR3 region: CASRQPLNTGELFF. In nucleotides, the CDR3 is TGTGCCAGCAGGCAACCTTTGAACACCGGGGAGCTGTTTTTT.

This rearrangement joins TRBV2 to TRBJ2-7; maybe TRBD2 (6 bases). V was clipped by 2 bases and J by 4 bases, with 15 bases between them. The germline CDR1 and CDR2 sequences are SNHLY and FYNNEI. The CDR3 consists of 15 residues. The CDR3 DNA is TGTGCCAGCAGTGAATCGGCGGTCGGGGGATACGAGCAGTACTTC. Translating gives CASSESAVGGYEQYF. Together with reference TRBV2 and TRBJ2-7, the CDR3 gives the full variable domain: EPEVTQTPSHQVTQMGQEVILRCVPISNHLYFYWYRQILGQKVEFLVSFYNNEISEKSEIFDDQFSVERPDGSNFTLKIRSTKLEDSAMYFCASSESAVGGYEQYFGPGTRLTVT.

The sample holds a few counts of this clone. The V call is TRBV30, the J call TRBJ1-5; D is perhaps TRBD1 (5 bases). The CDR3 runs to 13 residues. V was cut by 2 bases and J by 4 bases, with 9 bases left in between. Germline CDR1 reads GTSNPN; CDR2 reads SVGIG (reference sequence). CDR3 protein: CAWSYRWNQPQHF. CDR3 bases: TGTGCCTGGAGTTACAGGTGGAATCAGCCCCAGCATTTT.

V is TRBV5-1 and J is TRBJ1-1; 8 nucleotides align to TRBD1. With V trimmed by 4 bases and J by 5 bases, 4 bases remained unmatched. The CDR3 is 13 amino acids. The germline V gene encodes CDR1 SGHRS and CDR2 YFSETQ. This chain's CDR3 is CASSQDRATEAFF. In DNA, the CDR3 is TGCGCCAGCAGCCAGGACAGGGCAACTGAAGCTTTCTTT.

V usage is TRBV28 and J usage is TRBJ1-5; TRBD1 matches at 10 bases. V gave up 6 bases and J gave up 6 bases; unmatched junction bases: 8. The germline gives CDR1 MDHEN, CDR2 SYDVKM. The length of the CDR3 is 15 residues. CDR3 residues: CASSSPGQGSQPQHF. CDR3 DNA sequence: TGTGCCAGCAGCTCGCCGGGACAGGGGAGTCAGCCCCAGCATTTT.

CDR3 DNA sequence: TGTGCCAGCAGCCCTGGACTAGCGGACTACAATGAGCAGTTCTTC. This sequence encodes CASSPGLADYNEQFF. V and J are TRBV7-2 and TRBJ2-1; 10 nucleotides line up with TRBD2. V shed 5 bases, J shed 3 bases, and the junction held 4 bases outside the gene matches. CDR1 and CDR2 (germline): SGHTA, FQGNSA. The CDR3 spans 15 residues.

V gene TRBV18 combines with J gene TRBJ1-3; D might be TRBD1 (6 bases). The V gene lost 6 bases and the J gene lost 1 base, with 16 bases spanning the gap. The CDR3 is made up of 16 amino acids. Germline CDR1 and CDR2: KGHSH and LQKENI. The CDR3 loop is CASSRTTTGSGNTIYF. Written as DNA, the CDR3 is TGTGCCAGCTCTCGAACTACGACAGGTTCTGGAAACACCATATATTTT. The full variable domain, in which reference TRBV18 and TRBJ1-3 provide the parts outside the CDR3, is NAGVMQNPRHLVRRRGQEARLRCSPMKGHSHVYWYRQLPEEGLKFMVYLQKENIIDESGMPKERFSAEFPKEGPSILRIQQVVRGDSAAYFCASSRTTTGSGNTIYFGEGSWLTVV.

This clone was counted only a few times. The chain joins TRBV27 to TRBJ1-2, with 9 positions matching TRBD1. CDR3 length equals 15 residues. Germline-derived CDR1 and CDR2 are MNHEY and SMNVEV (reference sequence). Trimming cost V 4 bases and J 8 bases; bases outside gene matches: 11. CDR3 sequence (DNA): TGTGCCAGCAGTTACGCCCGGGACAGGGTCGAAGGCTACACCTTC. Protein product: CASSYARDRVEGYTF.

In the case of this clone: One junction end disagrees with the germline gene, perhaps due to a read error. V usage is TRBV7-9 and J usage is TRBJ2-7; D tentatively reads TRBD1 or TRBD2 (5 bases each). CDR3 length equals 11 residues. Germline lookup yields CDR1 SEHNR and CDR2 FQNEAQ (reference sequence). The CDR3 is CASSFRDGPNF. The DNA for the CDR3 is TGTGCCAGCAGCTTTCGGGACGGCCCGAACTTC.

The chain is built from TRBV9 and TRBJ2-5, with 7 bases matching TRBD2. From germline, CDR1 is SGDLS and CDR2 YYNGEE. The CDR3 runs to 15 residues. Germline trimming cut 4 bases from V and 0 bases from J; bases unmatched to any gene: 6. In DNA, the CDR3 is TGTGCCAGCAGCACTTGGGGGGGGTACCAAGAGACCCAGTACTTC. It yields the protein CASSTWGGYQETQYF.

This sequence joins TRBV6-5 and TRBJ2-5; perhaps TRBD1 as D (6 bases). Germline values: CDR1 MNHEY, CDR2 SVGAGI. The CDR3 is 13 residues long. Trimming pared 6 bases from V and 4 bases from J, leaving 12 bases between. CDR3 sequence: CASRSTGTETQYF. The CDR3 coding sequence is TGTGCCAGCAGATCCACAGGGACAGAGACCCAGTACTTC.

The rearrangement uses TRBV11-3 and TRBJ1-2; 7 nucleotides line up with TRBD1. Germline CDR1 and CDR2: SGHNT and YENEEA. The V and J ends lost 1 base and 8 bases, in that order; junction bases with no gene match: 4. CDR3 length: 13 residues. CDR3 protein: CASSLGTGEGYTF. In nucleotides, the CDR3 is TGTGCCAGCAGCTTAGGGACAGGAGAGGGCTACACCTTC.

The chain joins TRBV5-1 to TRBJ1-3; D may be TRBD1 (5 bases). V lost 4 bases to trimming and J lost 2 bases, with 10 bases between them. The CDR3 has 14 amino acids. Germline V gene sequence: CDR1 SGHRS, CDR2 YFSETQ. DNA of the CDR3: TGCGCCAGCAGCCCTGGGACCGCTGGAAACACCATATATTTT. Translated: CASSPGTAGNTIYF.

The rearrangement uses TRBV5-1 and TRBJ2-6; weak D call: TRBD1 (5 bases). The CDR3 runs to 17 residues. CDR1 SGHRS and CDR2 YFSETQ come from the germline V gene. The ends were cut back, 0 bases at V and 2 bases at J, with 12 bases in the middle. As DNA, the CDR3 is TGCGCCAGCAGCTTGGGACAGATCAGGACTGGGGCCAACGTCCTGACTTTC. It codes for CASSLGQIRTGANVLTF.

The rearrangement joins TRBV19 to TRBJ2-1, with 9 bases fitting TRBD2. Germline V CDR1 and CDR2: LNHDA, SQIVND (reference sequence). CDR3 length: 14 residues. The V gene end was trimmed by 4 bases and the J gene end by 6 bases; junction bases not matched to a gene: 4. The CDR3 nucleotides are TGTGCCAGTAGTAAGGGACTAGCAGGCAATGAGCAGTTCTTC. This gives the protein CASSKGLAGNEQFF. Together with reference TRBV19 and TRBJ2-1, the CDR3 gives the full variable domain: DGGITQSPKYLFRKEGQNVTLSCEQNLNHDAMYWYRQDPGQGLRLIYYSQIVNDFQKGDIAEGYSVSREKKESFPLTVTSAQKNPTAFYLCASSKGLAGNEQFFGPGTRLTVL.